This T cell receptor beta chain is drawn from a study of T cell changes during pregnancy in multiple sclerosis. This CDR3 contains 15 residues. Germline CDR1 and CDR2: MNHEY and SVGAGI. V lost 5 bases to trimming and J lost 5 bases; unmatched junction nucleotides: 7. TCRdb's copy holds only in-frame clones and misses some; the assay was immunoSEQ multiplex PCR. Found here are around 24,000 clones, around nine tenths of them singletons; the top ten hold approximately 13%. This chain connects TRBV6-5 to TRBJ2-7, with 12 bases lining up with TRBD1. Sample: CD8+ T cells from peripheral blood mononuclear cells, taken in the first trimester of pregnancy. The receptor comes from a female donor in good health, enrolled as a control in a pregnancy study. The CDR3 DNA follows: TGTGCCAGCAGTACTCCCGGGACAGGGGGCCACGAGCAGTACTTC. This gives the protein CASSTPGTGGHEQYF.